The clone carrying this T cell receptor (beta chain) was seen a few times. Its target is unknown. Some clones are missing from TCRdb's copy, which holds only in-frame ones; the method was immunoSEQ multiplex PCR. The repertoire holds some 15,000 clones, with approximately 49% as singletons. This specimen comes from a study of siplizumab effects on memory and regulatory T cells. Findings of the study overall: The authors mapped only a minor fraction of alloreactive clones to unstimulated subsets. Unstimulated naive T cells seemed to show more diversity than memory cells did, and they also seemed to be among the major contributors to the alloresponse.

Coculture of the mixed lymphocyte reaction cells took place at 37 degrees C and lasted around 6 days. This sequence originates from a human donor in good health; the cells came from an allogeneic mixed lymphocyte reaction. Sample: CFSE-low (dividing) CD4+ T cells sorted from an allogeneic mixed lymphocyte reaction.

CDR3 loop: CASSLMGQGITGELFF. CDR3 bases: TGTGCCAGCAGCTTAATGGGACAGGGGATCACCGGGGAGCTGTTTTTT. V is TRBV7-3 and J is TRBJ2-2; 10 bases align to TRBD1. The V and J ends lost 1 base and 4 bases, in that order; junction bases with no gene match: 3. The CDR3 covers 16 residues. Germline CDR1 SGHTA, CDR2 FQGTGA.